This T cell receptor beta chain was captured by sequencing in a study of cytotoxic CD8 clonotypes in ibrutinib-treated CLL. The CDR3 covers 14 residues. The germline gives CDR1 LNHDA, CDR2 SQIVND (reference sequence). V was clipped by 7 bases and J by 6 bases, with 19 bases between them. Here immunoSEQ multiplex PCR was the method, and the copy in TCRdb shows in-frame clones only, minus some. In the table there are some 140,000 clones, about 79% of which are singletons. Sequences were derived from PBMCs, sampled after 12 months of ibrutinib treatment. The sequence was collected from a human donor with chronic lymphocytic leukemia. The V gene is TRBV19, the J gene TRBJ2-7; D uncertain. CDR3 bases: TGTGCCAGTATGGGGTGGGGTAAAGATCGCGAGCAGTACTTC. Translation gives CASMGWGKDREQYF.